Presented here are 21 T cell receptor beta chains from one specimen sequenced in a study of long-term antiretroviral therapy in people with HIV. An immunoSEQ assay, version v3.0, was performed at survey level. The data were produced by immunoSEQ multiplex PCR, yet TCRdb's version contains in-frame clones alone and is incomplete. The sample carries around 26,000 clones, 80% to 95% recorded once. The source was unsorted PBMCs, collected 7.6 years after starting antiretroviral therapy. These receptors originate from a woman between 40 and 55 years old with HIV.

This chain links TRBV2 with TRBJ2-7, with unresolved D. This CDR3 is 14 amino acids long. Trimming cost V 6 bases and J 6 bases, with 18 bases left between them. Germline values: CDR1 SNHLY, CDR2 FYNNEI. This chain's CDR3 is CASSATRHTGEQYF. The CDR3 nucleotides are TGTGCCAGCAGCGCGACGAGACATACTGGCGAGCAGTACTTC.

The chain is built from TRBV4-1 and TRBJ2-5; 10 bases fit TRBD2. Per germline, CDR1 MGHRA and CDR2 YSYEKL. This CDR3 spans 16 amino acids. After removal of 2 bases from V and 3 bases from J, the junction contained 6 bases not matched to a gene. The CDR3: CASSQREGLAEETQYF. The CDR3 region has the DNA TGCGCCAGCAGCCAAAGGGAAGGACTAGCGGAAGAGACCCAGTACTTC.

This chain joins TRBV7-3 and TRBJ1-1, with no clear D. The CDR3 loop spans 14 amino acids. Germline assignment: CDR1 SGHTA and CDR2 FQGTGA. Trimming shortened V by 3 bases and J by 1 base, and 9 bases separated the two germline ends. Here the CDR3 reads CASSFASGNTEAFF. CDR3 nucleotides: TGTGCCAGCAGCTTTGCATCGGGGAACACTGAAGCTTTCTTT.

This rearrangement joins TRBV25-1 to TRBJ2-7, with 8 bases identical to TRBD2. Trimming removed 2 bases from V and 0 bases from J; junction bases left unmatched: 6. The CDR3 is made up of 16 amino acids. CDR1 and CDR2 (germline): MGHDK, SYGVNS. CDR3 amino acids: CASSESGGPSSYEQYF. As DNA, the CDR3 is TGTGCCAGCAGTGAAAGCGGGGGTCCAAGCTCCTACGAGCAGTACTTC.

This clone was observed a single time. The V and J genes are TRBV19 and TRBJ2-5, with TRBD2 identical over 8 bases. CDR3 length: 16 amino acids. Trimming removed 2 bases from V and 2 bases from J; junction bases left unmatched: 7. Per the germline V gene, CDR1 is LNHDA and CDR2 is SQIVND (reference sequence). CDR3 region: CASSIFGGGLQETQYF. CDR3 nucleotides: TGTGCCAGTAGTATATTCGGGGGGGGCCTTCAAGAGACCCAGTACTTC.

CDR3 sequence reads: CASSMAGTKDTEAFF. DNA of the CDR3: TGTGCCAGTAGTATGGCCGGGACAAAGGACACTGAAGCTTTCTTT. This chain joins TRBV19 and TRBJ1-1; possibly TRBD1 for D (6 bases). CDR1 and CDR2 from the germline V gene are LNHDA and SQIVND (reference sequence). V was trimmed by 3 bases and J by 3 bases, leaving 14 bases between them. The CDR3 runs to 15 residues.

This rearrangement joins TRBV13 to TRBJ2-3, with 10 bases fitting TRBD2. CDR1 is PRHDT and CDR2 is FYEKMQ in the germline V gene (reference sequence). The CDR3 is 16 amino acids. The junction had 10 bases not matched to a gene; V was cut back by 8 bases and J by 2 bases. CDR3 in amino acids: CASGKNSGGPTDTQYF. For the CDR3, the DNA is TGTGCCAGCGGGAAAAATAGCGGGGGGCCCACAGATACGCAGTATTTT.

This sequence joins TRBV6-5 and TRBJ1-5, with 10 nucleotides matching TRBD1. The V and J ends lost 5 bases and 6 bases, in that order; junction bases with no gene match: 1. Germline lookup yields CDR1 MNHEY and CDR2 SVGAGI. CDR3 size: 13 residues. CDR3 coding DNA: TGTGCCAGCAGTCGACAGGGGGCTCAGCCCCAGCATTTT. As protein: CASSRQGAQPQHF.

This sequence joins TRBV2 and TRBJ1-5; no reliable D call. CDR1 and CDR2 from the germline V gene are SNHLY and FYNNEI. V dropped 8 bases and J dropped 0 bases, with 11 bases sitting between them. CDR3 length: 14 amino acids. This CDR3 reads CASQLTSSNQPQHF. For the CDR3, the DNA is TGTGCCAGCCAACTCACTAGTAGCAATCAGCCCCAGCATTTT.

The CDR3 DNA sequence: TGTGCCAGCAGCGCGGGGACAGGGGGACGCGTGGGAAACGGGGAGCTGTTTTTT. Its protein product is CASSAGTGGRVGNGELFF. This rearrangement joins TRBV7-9 to TRBJ2-2, with TRBD1 matching over 11 bases. V shed 5 bases and J 7 bases; nucleotides not matched to a gene: 15. This CDR3 is 18 amino acids long. The germline V gene encodes CDR1 SEHNR and CDR2 FQNEAQ (reference sequence).

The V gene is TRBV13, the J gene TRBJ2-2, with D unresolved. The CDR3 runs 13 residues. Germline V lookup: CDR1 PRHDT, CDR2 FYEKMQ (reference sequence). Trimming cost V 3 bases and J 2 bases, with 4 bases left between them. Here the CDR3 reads CASSFGNTGELFF. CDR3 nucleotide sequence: TGTGCCAGCAGCTTCGGAAACACCGGGGAGCTGTTTTTT.

CDR3: CASSLTRLAGGEETQYF. The DNA of the CDR3 is TGTGCCAGCAGCTTAACCCGACTAGCGGGGGGGGAGGAGACCCAGTACTTC. The V and J genes are TRBV7-2 and TRBJ2-5; 14 bases agree with TRBD2. The CDR3 has 17 amino acids. Germline V gene data show CDR1 as SGHTA and CDR2 as FQGNSA. The V and J ends lost 2 bases and 5 bases, in that order; junction bases with no gene match: 7.

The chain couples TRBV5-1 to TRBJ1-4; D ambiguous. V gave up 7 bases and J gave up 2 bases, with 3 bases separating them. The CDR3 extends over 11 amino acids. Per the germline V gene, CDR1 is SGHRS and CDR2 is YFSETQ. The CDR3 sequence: CASGTNEKLFF. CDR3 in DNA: TGCGCCAGCGGGACTAATGAAAAACTGTTTTTT.

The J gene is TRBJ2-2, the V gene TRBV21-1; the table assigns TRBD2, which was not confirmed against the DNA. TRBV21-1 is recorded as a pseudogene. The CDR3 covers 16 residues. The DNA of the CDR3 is TGTGCACCCCGCGGGGAGGGAACGGGGGAAACCGGGGAGCTGTTTTTT. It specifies CAPRGEGTGETGELFF.

The CDR3 coding sequence is TGTGCCAGTAATCCCGCAGGGAGCCACGAGCAGTACTTC. Protein: CASNPAGSHEQYF. This chain joins TRBV9 and TRBJ2-7; possibly TRBD1 or TRBD2 for D (5 bases each). CDR3 size: 13 residues. Germline CDR1 reads SGDLS; CDR2 reads YYNGEE. V shed 8 bases and J shed 5 bases, with 17 bases lying between them.

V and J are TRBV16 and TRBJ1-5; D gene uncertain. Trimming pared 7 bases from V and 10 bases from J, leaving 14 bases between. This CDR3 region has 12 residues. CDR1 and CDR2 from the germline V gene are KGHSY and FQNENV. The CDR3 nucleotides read TGTGCCAGCACATCCGGAGGCGGACCCCAGCATTTT. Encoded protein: CASTSGGGPQHF.

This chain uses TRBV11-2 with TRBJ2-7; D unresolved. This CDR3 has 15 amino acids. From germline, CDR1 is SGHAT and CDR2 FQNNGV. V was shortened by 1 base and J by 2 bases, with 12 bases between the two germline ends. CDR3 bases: TGTGCCAGCAGCTTAGTAGTAGGGCTTGCCTACGAGCAGTACTTC. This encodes CASSLVVGLAYEQYF.

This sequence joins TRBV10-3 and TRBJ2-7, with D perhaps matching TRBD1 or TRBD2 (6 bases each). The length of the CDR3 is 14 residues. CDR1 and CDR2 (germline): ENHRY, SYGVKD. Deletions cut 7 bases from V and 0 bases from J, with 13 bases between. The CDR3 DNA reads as TGTGCCATCACCCCCGGGGGCTACTCCTACGAGCAGTACTTC. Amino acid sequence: CAITPGGYSYEQYF.

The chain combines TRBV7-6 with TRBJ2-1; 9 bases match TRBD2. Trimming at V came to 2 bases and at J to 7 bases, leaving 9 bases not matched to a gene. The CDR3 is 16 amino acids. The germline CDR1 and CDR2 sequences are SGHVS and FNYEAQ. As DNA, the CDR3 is TGTGCCAGCAGCTTACAAGCGGGGGGAGGCCTAAATGAGCAGTTCTTC. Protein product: CASSLQAGGGLNEQFF. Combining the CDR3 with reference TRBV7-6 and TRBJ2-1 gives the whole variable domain GAGVSQSPRYKVTKRGQDVALRCDPISGHVSLYWYRQALGQGPEFLTYFNYEAQQDKSGLPNDRFSAERPEGSISTLTIQRTEQRDSAMYRCASSLQAGGGLNEQFFGPGTRLTVL.

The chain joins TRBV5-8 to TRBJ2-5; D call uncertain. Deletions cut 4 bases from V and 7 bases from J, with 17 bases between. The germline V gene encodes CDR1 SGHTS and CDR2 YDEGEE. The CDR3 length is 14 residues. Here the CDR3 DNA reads TGTGCCAGCAGCCGCCGGGCCCCTGAAGGGACCCAGTACTTC. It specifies CASSRRAPEGTQYF.

CDR3 loop: CASSSLAGGATSTDTQYF. CDR3 sequence (DNA): TGCGCCAGCAGCTCCCTAGCGGGGGGAGCGACTAGCACAGATACGCAGTATTTT. The chain is built from TRBV5-1 and TRBJ2-3; 11 bases match TRBD2. From germline, CDR1 is SGHRS and CDR2 YFSETQ. Trimming took 3 bases from V and 0 from J; bases not matched to a gene: 9. The CDR3 totals 18 residues. Full variable domain (remainder filled in from reference TRBV5-1 and TRBJ2-3): KAGVTQTPRYLIKTRGQQVTLSCSPISGHRSVSWYQQTPGQGLQFLFEYFSETQRNKGNFPGRFSGRQFSNSRSEMNVSTLELGDSALYLCASSSLAGGATSTDTQYFGPGTRLTVL.